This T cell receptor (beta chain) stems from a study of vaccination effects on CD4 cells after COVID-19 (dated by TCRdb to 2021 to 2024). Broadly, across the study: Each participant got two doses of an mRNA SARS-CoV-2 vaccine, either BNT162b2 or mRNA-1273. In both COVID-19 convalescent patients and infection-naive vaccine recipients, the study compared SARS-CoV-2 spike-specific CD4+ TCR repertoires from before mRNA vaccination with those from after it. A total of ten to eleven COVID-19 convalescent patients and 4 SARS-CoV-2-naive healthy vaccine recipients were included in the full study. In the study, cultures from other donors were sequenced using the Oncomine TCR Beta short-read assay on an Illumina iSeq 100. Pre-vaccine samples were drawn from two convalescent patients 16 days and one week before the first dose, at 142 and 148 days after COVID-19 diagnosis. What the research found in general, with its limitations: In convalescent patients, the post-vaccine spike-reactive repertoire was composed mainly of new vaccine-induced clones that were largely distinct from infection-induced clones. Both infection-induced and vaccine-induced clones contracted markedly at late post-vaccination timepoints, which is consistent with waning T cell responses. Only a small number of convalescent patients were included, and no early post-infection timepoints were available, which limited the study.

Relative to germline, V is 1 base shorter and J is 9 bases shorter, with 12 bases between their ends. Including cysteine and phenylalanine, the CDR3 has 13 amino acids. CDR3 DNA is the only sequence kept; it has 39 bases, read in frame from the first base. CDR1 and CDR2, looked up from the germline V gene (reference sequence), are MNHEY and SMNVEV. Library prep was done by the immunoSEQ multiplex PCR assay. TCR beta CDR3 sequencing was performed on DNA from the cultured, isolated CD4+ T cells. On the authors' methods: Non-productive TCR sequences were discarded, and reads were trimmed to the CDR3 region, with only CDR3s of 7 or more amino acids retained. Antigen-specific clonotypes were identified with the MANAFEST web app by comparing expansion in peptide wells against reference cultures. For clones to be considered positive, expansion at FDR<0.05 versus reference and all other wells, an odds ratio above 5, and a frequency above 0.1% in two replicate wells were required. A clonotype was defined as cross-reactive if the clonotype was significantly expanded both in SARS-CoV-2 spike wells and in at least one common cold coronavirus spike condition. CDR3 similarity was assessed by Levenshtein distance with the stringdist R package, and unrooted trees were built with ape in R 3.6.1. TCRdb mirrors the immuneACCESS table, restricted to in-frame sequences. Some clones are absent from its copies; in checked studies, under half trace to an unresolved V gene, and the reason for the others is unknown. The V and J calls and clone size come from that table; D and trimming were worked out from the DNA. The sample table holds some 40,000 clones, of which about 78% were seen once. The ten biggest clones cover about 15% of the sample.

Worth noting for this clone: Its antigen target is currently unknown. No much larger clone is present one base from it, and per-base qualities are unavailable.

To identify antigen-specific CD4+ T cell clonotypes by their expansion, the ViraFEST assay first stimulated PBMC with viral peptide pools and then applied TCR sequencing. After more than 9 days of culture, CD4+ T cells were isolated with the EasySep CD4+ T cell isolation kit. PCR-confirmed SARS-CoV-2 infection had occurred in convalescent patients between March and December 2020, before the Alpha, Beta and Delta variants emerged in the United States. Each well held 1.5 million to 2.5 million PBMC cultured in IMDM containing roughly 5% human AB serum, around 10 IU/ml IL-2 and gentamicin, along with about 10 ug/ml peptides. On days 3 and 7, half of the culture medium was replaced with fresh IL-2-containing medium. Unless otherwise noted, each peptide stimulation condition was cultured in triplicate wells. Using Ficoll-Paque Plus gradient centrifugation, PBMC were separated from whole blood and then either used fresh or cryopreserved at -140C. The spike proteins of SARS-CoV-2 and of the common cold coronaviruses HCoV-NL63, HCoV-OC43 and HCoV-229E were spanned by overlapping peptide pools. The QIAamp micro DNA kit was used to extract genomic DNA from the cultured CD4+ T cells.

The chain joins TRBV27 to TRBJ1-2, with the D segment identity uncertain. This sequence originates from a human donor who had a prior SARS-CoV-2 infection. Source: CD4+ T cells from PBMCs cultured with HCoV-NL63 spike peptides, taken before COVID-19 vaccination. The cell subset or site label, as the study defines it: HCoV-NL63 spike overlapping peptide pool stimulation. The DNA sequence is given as TGTGCCAGCAGTTTATTGGACGGAGGCAGCTACACCTTC. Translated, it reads CASSLLDGGSYTF.